The present T cell receptor (beta chain) was sequenced within a study of OX40 agonist ivuxolimab in advanced cancers. In germline, CDR1 is SGHTA, CDR2 FQGNSA. The J segment lost 5 bases and the V segment lost 6 bases, leaving 6 bases of the junction unmatched. CDR3 length: 13 amino acids. Clones were read by immunoSEQ multiplex PCR, and TCRdb kept only the in-frame ones, dropping some. The data contain 40,000 to 45,000 clones, less than 90% of them seen just once; the ten biggest clones take up around 10%. The chain has TRBV7-2 and TRBJ1-2; 7 bases map to TRBD1. The sequencing used CD4+ or CD8+ T cells sorted from blood, collected in a trial of the OX40 agonist ivuxolimab. The source of this sequence is an adult with an advanced solid tumor such as melanoma, head and neck, liver or kidney cancer. For the CDR3, the DNA is TGTGCCAGCAGAGGGGACAGTCCGTATGGCTACACCTTC. Its protein product is CASRGDSPYGYTF.